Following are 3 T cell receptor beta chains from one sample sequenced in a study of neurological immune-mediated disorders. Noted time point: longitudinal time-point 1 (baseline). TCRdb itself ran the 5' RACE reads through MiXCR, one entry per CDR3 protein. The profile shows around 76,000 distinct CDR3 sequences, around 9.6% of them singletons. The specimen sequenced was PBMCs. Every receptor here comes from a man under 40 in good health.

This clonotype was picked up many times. CDR3 in amino acids: CASSSRDPKSLETQYF. In DNA, the CDR3 is TGTGCCAGCAGTTCCCGGGACCCTAAAAGCCTAGAGACCCAGTACTTC. The rearrangement uses TRBV27 and TRBJ2-5, with D possibly called TRBD1 or TRBD2 (5 bases each). CDR3 size: 16 residues. V dropped 4 bases and J dropped 4 bases, with 19 bases sitting between them. The germline V gene encodes CDR1 MNHEY and CDR2 SMNVEV (reference sequence).

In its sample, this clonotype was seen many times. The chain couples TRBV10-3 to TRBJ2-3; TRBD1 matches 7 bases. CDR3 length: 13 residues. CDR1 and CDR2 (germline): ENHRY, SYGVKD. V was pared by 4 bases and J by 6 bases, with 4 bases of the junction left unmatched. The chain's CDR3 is CAISADRSDTQYF. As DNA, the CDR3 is TGTGCCATCAGTGCGGACAGGTCGGATACGCAGTATTTT.

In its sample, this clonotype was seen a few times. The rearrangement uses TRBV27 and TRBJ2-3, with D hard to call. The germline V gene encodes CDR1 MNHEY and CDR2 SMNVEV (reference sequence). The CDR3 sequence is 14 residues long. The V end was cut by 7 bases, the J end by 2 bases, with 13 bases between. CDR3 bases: TGTGCCAGCACCCCGATCGGCTACACAGATACGCAGTATTTT. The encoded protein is CASTPIGYTDTQYF.